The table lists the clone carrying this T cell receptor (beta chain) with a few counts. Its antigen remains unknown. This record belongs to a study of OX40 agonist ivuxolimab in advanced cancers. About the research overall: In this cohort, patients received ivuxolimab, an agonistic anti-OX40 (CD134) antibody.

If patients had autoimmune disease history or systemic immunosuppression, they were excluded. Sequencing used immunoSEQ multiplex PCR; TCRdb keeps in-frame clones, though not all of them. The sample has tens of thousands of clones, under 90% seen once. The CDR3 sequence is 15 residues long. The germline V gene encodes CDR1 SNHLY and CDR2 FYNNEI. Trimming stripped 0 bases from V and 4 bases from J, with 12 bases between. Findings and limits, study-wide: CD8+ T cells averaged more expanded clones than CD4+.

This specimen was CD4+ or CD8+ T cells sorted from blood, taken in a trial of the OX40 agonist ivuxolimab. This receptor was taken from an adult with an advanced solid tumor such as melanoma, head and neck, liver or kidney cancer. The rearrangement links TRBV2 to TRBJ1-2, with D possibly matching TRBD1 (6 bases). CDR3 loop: CASSEAGGGSYGYTF. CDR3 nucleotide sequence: TGTGCCAGCAGTGAAGCTGGGGGCGGCTCCTATGGCTACACCTTC.